This TCR beta chain originates from a study of PD-1 blockade in classical Hodgkin lymphoma. Using immunoSEQ multiplex PCR, the repertoire was profiled, and TCRdb retains in-frame clones only, with some absent. Seen here are tens of thousands of clones, about 94% observed once, and the top ten hold roughly 0.3%. The length of the CDR3 is 14 residues. V lost 4 bases, J lost 0 bases, and 10 bases lay in between. Germline V gene lookup returns CDR1 MDHEN and CDR2 SYDVKM. On this clone itself: What it binds is unknown.

Study-level findings and limits: CD4+ TCR diversity, unlike CD8+, rose significantly by C4D1. Diversity similar to that of newly diagnosed patients was seen at baseline in complete responders. What drove the repertoire differences, possibly disease activity or prior therapy, has not been defined.

Time point specified: cycle 4 day 1 (C4D1), after around six weeks of nivolumab. All trial patients relapsed after autologous stem cell transplantation. Researchers used magnetic negative selection to pull out pure CD4+ T cells from thawed PBMCs. When best responses were assessed, they were complete response, partial response or progressive disease. The source is a human donor with classical Hodgkin lymphoma. The genes are TRBV28 and TRBJ2-7, with a tentative D call TRBD2 (5 bases). The specimen comprised CD4+ T cells from blood, sampled before the fourth cycle of nivolumab. This chain's CDR3 is CASSSGLNSYEQYF. CDR3 sequence (DNA): TGTGCCAGCAGTTCAGGACTGAACTCCTACGAGCAGTACTTC.